This is a list of T cell receptor beta chains from one sample in a study of tumor-infiltrating lymphocytes in primary liver carcinoma. One entry per CDR3 protein, called by TCRdb with MiXCR from the multiplex PCR reads. Here the sample spans fewer than 80,000 distinct CDR3 sequences, roughly 71% being singletons. The specimen was tumor-adjacent normal liver tissue. The receptors shown here come from a middle-aged man with primary liver carcinoma and hepatitis B virus infection. The CDR3 runs from the conserved cysteine through the conserved F or W. Fields, in order: D gene, J gene, clone size, V gene, CDR3 protein, CDR3 DNA. A D gene is named only where the DNA matches it firmly. Size tells how often a clone was seen (once, few, many) or the class of an expanded clone, and some rows leave it out.

D: TRBD1
J: TRBJ2-4
size: NA
V: TRBV2
CDR3: CASSHDRVDIQYF
DNA: TGTGCTAGCAGCCACGACAGGGTCGACATTCAGTACTTC

D: TRBD1
J: TRBJ1-5
size: NA
V: TRBV11-1
CDR3: CASSHDHKQGDKDQPQPF
DNA: TGTGCCAGCAGCCATGATCATAAACAGGGGGATAAGGATCAGCCCCAGCCTTTT

D: NA
J: TRBJ1-1
size: NA
V: TRBV6-1
CDR3: CASSEVQGSEAFF
DNA: TGTGCCAGCAGTGAAGTTCAGGGCAGTGAAGCTTTCTTT

D: TRBD1
J: TRBJ2-2
size: NA
V: TRBV11-2
CDR3: CVGSSRDSNTGELFF
DNA: TGTGTCGGCAGCTCCCGGGACAGCAACACCGGGGAGCTGTTTTTT

D: NA
J: TRBJ2-7
size: once
V: TRBV11-2
CDR3: CASILRFTEAYEEYF
DNA: TGTGCCAGCATCTTGCGGTTTACAGAAGCTTACGAGGAGTACTTC

D: NA
J: TRBJ2-1
size: once
V: TRBV7-8
CDR3: CARSPLGGSAVSYNEKFF
DNA: TGTGCCAGGAGCCCGCTTGGGGGCTCAGCGGTCTCCTACAATGAGAAGTTCTTC

D: NA
J: TRBJ2-3
size: NA
V: TRBV12-3/TRBV12-4
CDR3: CASSLFDFPTDTQYF
DNA: TGTGCCAGCAGTTTATTTGACTTCCCCACAGACACGCAGTATTTT

D: NA
J: TRBJ2-5
size: NA
V: TRBV6-6
CDR3: CASGDQSTHYF
DNA: TGTGCCAGCGGAGATCAGAGCACCCACTACTTC

D: TRBD1
J: TRBJ1-5
size: NA
V: TRBV6-5
CDR3: CACNWDRDDQPQHF
DNA: TGTGCCTGCAACTGGGACAGGGACGATCAGCCCCAGCATTTT

D: NA
J: TRBJ2-2
size: NA
V: TRBV7-9
CDR3: CASSLTGTTGQLFF
DNA: TGTGCCAGCAGCTTAACAGGGACTACCGGGCAACTGTTTTTT

D: NA
J: TRBJ2-5
size: NA
V: TRBV5-5
CDR3: CANSWGHGGTGETQYF
DNA: TGTGCCAACAGCTGGGGACACGGGGGGACCGGAGAGACCCAGTACTTC

D: NA
J: TRBJ2-1
size: NA
V: TRBV4-3
CDR3: CDSSQDPGISYNEQFF
DNA: TGCGACAGTAGCCAAGACCCAGGGATATCCTACAATGAGCAGTTCTTC

D: NA
J: TRBJ2-1
size: NA
V: TRBV9
CDR3: CASSAGTGTGFNEQFF
DNA: TGTGCCAGCAGCGCGGGGACCGGGACGGGATTCAATGAGCAGTTCTTC

D: TRBD1
J: TRBJ1-2
size: NA
V: TRBV5-1
CDR3: CASSSPSTGTGEGNYGYTF
DNA: TGCGCCAGCAGCAGCCCCTCGACAGGGACGGGGGAAGGGAACTATGGCTACACCTTC

D: NA
J: TRBJ2-6
size: many
V: TRBV7-9
CDR3: CASSLVVGANVLTF
DNA: TGTGCCAGCAGCTTGGTGGTAGGGGCCAACGTCCTGACTTTC

D: TRBD1
J: TRBJ2-5
size: NA
V: TRBV29-1
CDR3: CSVVLHGTGRETRHF
DNA: TGCAGTGTTGTTCTCCACGGGACAGGGAGAGAGACCCGGCACTTC

D: TRBD2
J: TRBJ2-1
size: many
V: TRBV6-5
CDR3: CASTLSGRHYNEQFF
DNA: TGTGCCAGCACTCTCAGCGGGAGGCACTACAATGAGCAGTTCTTC

D: TRBD1
J: TRBJ1-1
size: medium-sized
V: TRBV11-2
CDR3: CASSWDRRAFF
DNA: TGTGCCAGCAGCTGGGACAGACGAGCTTTCTTT

D: NA
J: TRBJ1-1
size: NA
V: TRBV6-1
CDR3: CVSKLDRTEAFF
DNA: TGCGTCAGCAAATTGGACCGGACTGAAGCTTTCTTT

D: NA
J: TRBJ1-2
size: NA
V: TRBV11-2
CDR3: CASSPMGYYGYTF
DNA: TGTGCCAGCAGCCCGATGGGCTACTATGGCTACACCTTC

D: TRBD2
J: TRBJ2-5
size: few
V: TRBV29-1
CDR3: CSAYTTPGLAGETHYF
DNA: TGCAGCGCCTACACGACTCCGGGACTAGCGGGAGAGACCCACTACTTC

D: NA
J: TRBJ1-2
size: NA
V: TRBV6-5
CDR3: CASSPGSINYGYTF
DNA: TGTGCCAGCAGTCCCGGCAGTATTAACTATGGTTACACCTTC

D: NA
J: TRBJ2-1
size: NA
V: TRBV6-1
CDR3: CASRYRAGKRFF
DNA: TGTGCCAGCAGATACAGGGCGGGTAAGCGGTTCTTC

D: TRBD2
J: TRBJ2-1
size: many
V: TRBV7-9
CDR3: CASSPGGSGRYNEQFF
DNA: TGTGCCAGCAGTCCCGGTGGAAGCGGGAGGTACAATGAGCAGTTCTTC

D: NA
J: TRBJ2-5
size: many
V: TRBV6-1
CDR3: CASSEVAGEQETQYF
DNA: TGTGCCAGCAGTGAAGTGGCAGGGGAACAAGAGACCCAGTACTTC

D: NA
J: TRBJ2-5
size: NA
V: TRBV11-1
CDR3: CAGSLRSGEVQETKYF
DNA: TGTGCCGGCAGTTTACGTTCGGGGGAGGTACAAGAGACCAAGTACTTC

D: NA
J: TRBJ2-1
size: NA
V: TRBV5-1
CDR3: CASSLDGSVTTSYNGQFF
DNA: TGCGCCAGCAGCTTGGACGGTAGCGTGACTACGTCCTACAATGGGCAGTTCTTC

D: NA
J: TRBJ2-5
size: many
V: TRBV16
CDR3: CASSQLGQREETQYF
DNA: TGTGCCAGCAGCCAACTTGGACAGAGAGAAGAGACCCAGTACTTC

D: TRBD2
J: TRBJ2-1
size: NA
V: TRBV20-1
CDR3: CSAVILKRELVHEQFF
DNA: TGCAGTGCTGTGATTCTAAAGCGGGAGTTGGTCCATGAACAGTTCTTC

D: NA
J: TRBJ2-5
size: NA
V: TRBV28
CDR3: CVSSSSGVGFRHRETQYF
DNA: TGTGTCAGTTCATCATCGGGTGTGGGGTTCCGGCACAGAGAGACCCAGTACTTC

D: TRBD2
J: TRBJ2-2
size: many
V: TRBV6-6
CDR3: CASSPRGLAVTGELFF
DNA: TGTGCCAGCAGTCCTCGTGGCCTAGCGGTAACCGGGGAGCTGTTTTTT

D: TRBD1
J: TRBJ1-4
size: NA
V: TRBV6-6
CDR3: CPSIKGQGHNEKLFF
DNA: TGTCCCAGCATTAAGGGACAGGGTCATAATGAAAAACTGTTTTTT

D: NA
J: TRBJ2-1
size: many
V: TRBV11-2
CDR3: CASSPRPSGAADEQFF
DNA: TGTGCCAGCAGCCCCAGGCCGTCGGGGGCGGCCGATGAGCAGTTCTTC

D: TRBD2
J: TRBJ2-7
size: once
V: TRBV7-8
CDR3: CASSVIAGSQGEQYF
DNA: TGTGCCAGCAGCGTAATAGCGGGGAGCCAGGGGGAGCAGTACTTC

D: TRBD2
J: TRBJ2-7
size: once
V: TRBV4-3
CDR3: CASSQELTGGHEQHF
DNA: TGCGCCAGCAGTCAGGAGCTAACGGGAGGGCACGAGCAGCACTTC

D: NA
J: TRBJ1-1
size: NA
V: TRBV6-5
CDR3: CASSPPSRPIRAFF
DNA: TGTGCCAGTAGTCCCCCGAGCAGGCCGATAAGGGCTTTCTTT

D: NA
J: TRBJ1-5
size: NA
V: TRBV4-3
CDR3: CASSQVWGLNQPQQF
DNA: TGCGCCAGCAGCCAAGTCTGGGGCCTCAATCAGCCCCAGCAATTT

D: NA
J: TRBJ1-5
size: NA
V: TRBV6-2/TRBV6-3
CDR3: CASSLDNYSDRPQHF
DNA: TGTGCCAGCAGTTTGGACAATTATAGCGATCGGCCCCAGCATTTT

D: NA
J: TRBJ2-3
size: NA
V: TRBV11-2
CDR3: CASSLTEGLFSNTQYF
DNA: TGTGCCAGCAGCTTAACGGAGGGCCTGTTTTCGAATACGCAGTATTTT

D: TRBD1
J: TRBJ2-7
size: NA
V: TRBV15
CDR3: CVTGTGDEQYF
DNA: TGTGTCACCGGGACAGGGGACGAGCAGTACTTC

D: NA
J: TRBJ2-5
size: few
V: TRBV29-1
CDR3: CSVTSRGIETQYF
DNA: TGCAGCGTTACCAGCAGGGGAATAGAGACCCAGTACTTC

D: NA
J: TRBJ2-7
size: NA
V: TRBV12-3/TRBV12-4
CDR3: CASSLRLVETHSYEQYF
DNA: TGTGCCAGCAGTTTACGGCTAGTGGAGACCCACTCCTACGAGCAGTACTTC

D: NA
J: TRBJ1-2
size: NA
V: TRBV5-6
CDR3: CANSLVGTKGYTF
DNA: TGTGCCAACAGCTTGGTTGGGACAAAAGGCTACACCTTC

D: NA
J: TRBJ2-2
size: NA
V: TRBV5-4
CDR3: CASSPGGEVKTGELFF
DNA: TGTGCCAGCAGCCCGGGTGGCGAGGTGAAGACCGGGGAGCTGTTTTTT

D: NA
J: TRBJ2-4
size: NA
V: TRBV11-2
CDR3: CASSPTGASTVIKTIQYF
DNA: TGTGCCAGCAGCCCAACTGGGGCTTCCACGGTGATCAAAACCATTCAGTACTTC

D: NA
J: TRBJ2-3
size: NA
V: TRBV11-2
CDR3: CASSSYGSSTDMQYF
DNA: TGTGCCAGCAGCTCCTACGGGAGTAGCACAGATATGCAGTATTTT

D: NA
J: TRBJ2-7
size: NA
V: TRBV6-2/TRBV6-3
CDR3: CASSLRDWAHEQYF
DNA: TGTGCCAGCAGCCTCCGAGACTGGGCCCACGAGCAGTACTTC

D: NA
J: TRBJ1-5
size: NA
V: TRBV6-2/TRBV6-3
CDR3: CASSYPNQPGHF
DNA: TGTGCCAGCAGCTACCCCAATCAGCCCGGGCATTTT

D: NA
J: TRBJ2-1
size: NA
V: TRBV6-2/TRBV6-3
CDR3: CASSPTDYNEHFF
DNA: TGTGCCAGCAGTCCCACCGACTACAATGAGCACTTCTTC

D: NA
J: TRBJ2-2
size: many
V: TRBV10-2
CDR3: CASSGRRGSGELFF
DNA: TGCGCCAGCAGTGGACGAAGAGGGAGTGGGGAGCTGTTTTTT

D: TRBD1
J: TRBJ1-6
size: NA
V: TRBV4-1
CDR3: CAGSQDRGQGRNSPLHF
DNA: TGCGCCGGCAGCCAAGATCGGGGACAGGGCCGGAATTCACCCCTCCACTTT

D: TRBD1
J: TRBJ2-7
size: NA
V: TRBV6-1
CDR3: CASSCTMTGGIKQYF
DNA: TGTGCCAGCAGTTGTACAATGACAGGGGGCATTAAGCAGTACTTC

D: NA
J: TRBJ2-3
size: NA
V: TRBV5-5
CDR3: CANRGTGTYTDMQYF
DNA: TGTGCCAACAGAGGTACCGGCACCTACACAGATATGCAGTATTTT

D: NA
J: TRBJ1-4
size: many
V: TRBV29-1
CDR3: CSVRGGSGEKLFF
DNA: TGCAGCGTGAGGGGAGGGTCGGGTGAAAAACTGTTTTTT

D: TRBD2
J: TRBJ2-1
size: few
V: TRBV6-5
CDR3: CASSHSGGLAAYEQFF
DNA: TGTGCCAGCAGTCATAGCGGCGGTCTAGCGGCATATGAGCAGTTCTTC